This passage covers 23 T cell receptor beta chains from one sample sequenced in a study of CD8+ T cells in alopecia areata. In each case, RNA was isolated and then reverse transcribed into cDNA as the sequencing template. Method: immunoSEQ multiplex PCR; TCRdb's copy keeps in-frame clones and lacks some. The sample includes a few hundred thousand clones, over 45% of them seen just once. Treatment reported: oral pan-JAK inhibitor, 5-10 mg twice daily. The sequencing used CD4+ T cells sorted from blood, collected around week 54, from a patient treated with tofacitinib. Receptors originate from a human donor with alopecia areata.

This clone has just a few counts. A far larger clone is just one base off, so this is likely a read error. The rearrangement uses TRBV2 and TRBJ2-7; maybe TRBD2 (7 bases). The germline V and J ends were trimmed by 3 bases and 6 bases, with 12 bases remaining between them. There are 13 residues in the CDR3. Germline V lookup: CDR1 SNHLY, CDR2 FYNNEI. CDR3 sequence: CASSDVGGGEQYF. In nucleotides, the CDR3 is TGTGCCAGCAGTGACGTAGGGGGGGGCGAGCAGTACTTC.

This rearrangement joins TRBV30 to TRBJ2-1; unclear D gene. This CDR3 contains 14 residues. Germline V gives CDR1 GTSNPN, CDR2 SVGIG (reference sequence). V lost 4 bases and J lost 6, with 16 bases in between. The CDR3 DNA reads TGTGCCTGGACCCCCCTCCTCCCCCCCAATGAGCAGTTCTTC. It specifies CAWTPLLPPNEQFF.

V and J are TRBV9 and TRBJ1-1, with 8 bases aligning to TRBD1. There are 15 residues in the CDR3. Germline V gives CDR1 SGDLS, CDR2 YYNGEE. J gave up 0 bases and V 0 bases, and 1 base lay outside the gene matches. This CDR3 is CASSVGTGMNTEAFF. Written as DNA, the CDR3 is TGTGCCAGCAGCGTAGGGACAGGGATGAACACTGAAGCTTTCTTT.

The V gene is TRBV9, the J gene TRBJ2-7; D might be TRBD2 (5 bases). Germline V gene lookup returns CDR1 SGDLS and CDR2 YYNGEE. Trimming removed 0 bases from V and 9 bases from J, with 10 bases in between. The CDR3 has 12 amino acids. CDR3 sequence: CASSVVGGRQYF. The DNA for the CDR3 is TGTGCCAGCAGCGTAGTTGGCGGGCGGCAGTACTTC.

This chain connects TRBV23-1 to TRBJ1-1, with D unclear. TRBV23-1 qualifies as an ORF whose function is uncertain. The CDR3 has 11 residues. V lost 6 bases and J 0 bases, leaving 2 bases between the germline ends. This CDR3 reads CASRMNTEAFF. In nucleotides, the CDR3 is TGCGCCAGCAGGATGAACACTGAAGCTTTCTTT.

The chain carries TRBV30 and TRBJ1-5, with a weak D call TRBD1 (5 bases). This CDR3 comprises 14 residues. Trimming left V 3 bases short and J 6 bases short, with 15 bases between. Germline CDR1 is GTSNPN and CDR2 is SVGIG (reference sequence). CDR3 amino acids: CAWRDPRGAQPQHF. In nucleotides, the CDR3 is TGTGCCTGGAGAGATCCGAGGGGAGCTCAGCCCCAGCATTTT. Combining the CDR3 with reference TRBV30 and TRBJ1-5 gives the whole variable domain SQTIHQWPATLVQPVGSPLSLECTVEGTSNPNLYWYRQAAGRGLQLLFYSVGIGQISSEVPQNLSASRPQDRQFILSSKKLLLSDSGFYLCAWRDPRGAQPQHFGDGTRLSIL.

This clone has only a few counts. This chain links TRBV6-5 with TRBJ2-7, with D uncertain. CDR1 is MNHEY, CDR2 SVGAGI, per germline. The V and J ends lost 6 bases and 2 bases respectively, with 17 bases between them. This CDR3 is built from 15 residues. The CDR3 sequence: CASSLSGKRTYEQYF. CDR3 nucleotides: TGTGCCAGCAGCCTCAGTGGCAAGAGAACCTACGAGCAGTACTTC.

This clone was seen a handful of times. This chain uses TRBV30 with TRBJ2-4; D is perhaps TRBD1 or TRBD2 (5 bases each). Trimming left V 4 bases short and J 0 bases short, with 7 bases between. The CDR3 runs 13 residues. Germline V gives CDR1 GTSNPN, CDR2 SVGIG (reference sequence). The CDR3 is CAWNGGAKNIQYF. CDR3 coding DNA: TGTGCCTGGAATGGGGGAGCCAAAAACATTCAGTACTTC.

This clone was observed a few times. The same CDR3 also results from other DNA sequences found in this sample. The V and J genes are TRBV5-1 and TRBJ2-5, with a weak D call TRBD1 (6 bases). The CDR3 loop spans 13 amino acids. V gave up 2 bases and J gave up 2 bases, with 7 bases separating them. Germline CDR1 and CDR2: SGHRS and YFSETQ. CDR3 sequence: CASSFGQQETQYF. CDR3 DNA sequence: TGCGCCAGCAGCTTTGGACAGCAAGAGACCCAGTACTTC.

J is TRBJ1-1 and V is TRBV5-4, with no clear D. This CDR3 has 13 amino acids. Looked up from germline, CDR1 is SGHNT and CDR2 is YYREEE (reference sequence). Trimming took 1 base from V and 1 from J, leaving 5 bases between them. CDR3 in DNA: TGTGCCAGCAGCTTGTGGTCGAACACTGAAGCTTTCTTT. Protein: CASSLWSNTEAFF.

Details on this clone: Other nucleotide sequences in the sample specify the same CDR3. DNA for the CDR3: TGTGCCTGGAGCCGGGGGGGCTACGAGCAGTACTTC. Its protein is CAWSRGGYEQYF. The chain recombines TRBV30 with TRBJ2-7; 8 bases match TRBD2. V was pared by 3 bases and J by 3 bases, with 1 base of the junction left unmatched. CDR1 and CDR2 (germline): GTSNPN, SVGIG (reference sequence). This CDR3 spans 12 amino acids.

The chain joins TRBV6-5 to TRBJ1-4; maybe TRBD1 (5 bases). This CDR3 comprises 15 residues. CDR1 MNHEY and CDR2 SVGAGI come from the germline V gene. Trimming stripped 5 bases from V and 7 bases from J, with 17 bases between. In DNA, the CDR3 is TGTGCCAGCAGTAAAGGAGACAGTTTGGGTGAAAAACTGTTTTTT. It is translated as CASSKGDSLGEKLFF.

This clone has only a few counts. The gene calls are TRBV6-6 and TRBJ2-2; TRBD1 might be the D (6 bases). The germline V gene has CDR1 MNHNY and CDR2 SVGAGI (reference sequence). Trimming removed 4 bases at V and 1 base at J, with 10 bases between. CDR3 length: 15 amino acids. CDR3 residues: CASSLTGQNTGELFF. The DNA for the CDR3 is TGTGCCAGCAGTTTAACGGGACAGAACACCGGGGAGCTGTTTTTT.

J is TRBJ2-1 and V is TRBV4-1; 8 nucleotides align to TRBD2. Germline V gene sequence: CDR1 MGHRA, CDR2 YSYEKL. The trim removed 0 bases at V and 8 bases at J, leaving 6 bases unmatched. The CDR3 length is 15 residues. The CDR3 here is CASSQDPGLVYEQFF. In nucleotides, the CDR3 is TGCGCCAGCAGCCAAGACCCGGGACTAGTCTATGAGCAGTTCTTC.

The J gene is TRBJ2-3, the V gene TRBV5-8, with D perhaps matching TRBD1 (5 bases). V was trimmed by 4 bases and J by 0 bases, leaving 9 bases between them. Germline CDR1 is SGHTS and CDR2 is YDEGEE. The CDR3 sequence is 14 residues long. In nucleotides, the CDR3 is TGTGCCAGCAGCCACAGGAGAAGCACAGATACGCAGTATTTT. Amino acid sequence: CASSHRRSTDTQYF.

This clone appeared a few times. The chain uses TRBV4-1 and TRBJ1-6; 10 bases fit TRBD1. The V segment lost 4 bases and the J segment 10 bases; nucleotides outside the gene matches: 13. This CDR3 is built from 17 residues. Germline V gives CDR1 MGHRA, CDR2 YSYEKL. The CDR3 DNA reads TGCGCCAGCAGCCGGTCTCCGTCGGGACAGGGGTCCTCACCCCTCCACTTT. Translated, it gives CASSRSPSGQGSSPLHF.

The CDR3: CASSPSGQSSPLHF. In DNA, the CDR3 is TGTGCCAGCAGCCCCTCCGGACAGTCGTCACCCCTCCACTTT. The J gene is TRBJ1-6, the V gene TRBV6-5; TRBD1 might be the D (6 bases). The length of the CDR3 is 14 residues. V was shortened by 6 bases and J by 10 bases, with 16 bases between the two germline ends. Germline assignment: CDR1 MNHEY and CDR2 SVGAGI.

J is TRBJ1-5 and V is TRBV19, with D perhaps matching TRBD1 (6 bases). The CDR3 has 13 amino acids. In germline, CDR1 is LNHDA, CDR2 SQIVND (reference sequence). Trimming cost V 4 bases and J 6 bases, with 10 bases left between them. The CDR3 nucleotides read TGTGCCAGTAGTAACAGGGCCGGTCAGCCCCAGCATTTT. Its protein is CASSNRAGQPQHF. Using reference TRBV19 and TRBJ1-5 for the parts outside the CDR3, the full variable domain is DGGITQSPKYLFRKEGQNVTLSCEQNLNHDAMYWYRQDPGQGLRLIYYSQIVNDFQKGDIAEGYSVSREKKESFPLTVTSAQKNPTAFYLCASSNRAGQPQHFGDGTRLSIL.

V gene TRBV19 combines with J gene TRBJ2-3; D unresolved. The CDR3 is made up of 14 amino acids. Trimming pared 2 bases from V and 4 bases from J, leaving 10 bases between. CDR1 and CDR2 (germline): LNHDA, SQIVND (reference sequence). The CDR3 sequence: CASSIMIGSDTQYF. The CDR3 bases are TGTGCCAGTAGTATAATGATTGGGTCAGATACGCAGTATTTT.

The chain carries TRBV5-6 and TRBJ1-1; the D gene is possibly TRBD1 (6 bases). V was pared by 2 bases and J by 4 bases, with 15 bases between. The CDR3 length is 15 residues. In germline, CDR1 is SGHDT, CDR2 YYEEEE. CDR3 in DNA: TGTGCCAGCAGCTTTGACATACAGGGAACCACTGAAGCTTTCTTT. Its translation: CASSFDIQGTTEAFF.

The CDR3, as DNA: TGTGCCAGCCCCTCCCACCCTCTAGCGGGGAGGAACAATGAGCAGTTCTTC. This translates into CASPSHPLAGRNNEQFF. This chain links TRBV19 with TRBJ2-1; TRBD2 aligns across 9 bases. There are 17 residues in the CDR3. Germline CDR1 and CDR2: LNHDA and SQIVND (reference sequence). J gave up 5 bases and V 9 bases, and 17 bases lay outside the gene matches.

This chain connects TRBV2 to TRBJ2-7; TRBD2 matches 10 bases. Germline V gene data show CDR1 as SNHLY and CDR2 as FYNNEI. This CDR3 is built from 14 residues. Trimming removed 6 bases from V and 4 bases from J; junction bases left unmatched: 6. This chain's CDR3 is CASRSSGGNYEQYF. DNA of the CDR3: TGTGCCAGCAGGAGTAGCGGGGGGAATTACGAGCAGTACTTC.

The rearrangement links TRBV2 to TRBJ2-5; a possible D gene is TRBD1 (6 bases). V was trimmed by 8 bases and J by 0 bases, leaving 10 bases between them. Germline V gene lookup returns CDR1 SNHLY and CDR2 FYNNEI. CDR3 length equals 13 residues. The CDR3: CASGGEYQETQYF. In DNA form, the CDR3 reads TGTGCCAGCGGGGGCGAGTACCAAGAGACCCAGTACTTC.